These T cell receptor beta chains were read from a single sample in a study of blood T cell repertoires in COVID-19. Sequencing used immunoSEQ multiplex PCR; TCRdb keeps in-frame clones, though not all of them. Seen here are around 240,000 clones, about 82% observed once, and the top ten hold around 2%. The sequencing sample was made of PBMCs or T cells enriched from blood (not recorded which). Receptors originate from a woman aged 45 to 65 who had recovered from COVID-19. The CDR3 runs from the conserved cysteine through the conserved F or W. The order of the fields is clone size, D gene, J gene, V gene, CDR3 DNA, CDR3 protein. D genes are given only for firm matches. Clone size is not always given. Where it is, it says once, few, many or a class for expanded clones.

>NA|TRBD1|TRBJ1-6|TRBV27
TGTGCCAGCAGCCCAACAGGGGGCCGTCGGAATTCACCCCTCCACTTT
CASSPTGGRRNSPLHF
>once|NA|TRBJ1-6|TRBV7-2
TGTGCCAGCAGCCCGGGGACACTATATTCACCCCTCCACTTT
CASSPGTLYSPLHF
>NA|TRBD2|TRBJ2-7|TRBV5-1
TGCGCCAGCAGCTTGAGGATAGCGGGCTCCTACGAGCAGTACTTC
CASSLRIAGSYEQYF
>NA|NA|TRBJ1-1|TRBV27
TGTGCCAGCAGTTTCCGACACAACACTGAAGCTTTCTTT
CASSFRHNTEAFF
>NA|TRBD1|TRBJ2-6|TRBV2
TGTGCCAGCAGCGGGACAGGATTCTCTGGGGCCAACGTCCTGACTTTC
CASSGTGFSGANVLTF
>NA|NA|TRBJ1-2|TRBV11-3
TGTGCCAGCAGCTTTTCGGCTAACTATGGCTACACCTTC
CASSFSANYGYTF
>NA|NA|TRBJ1-1|TRBV7-8
TGTGCCAGCAGCACCTCGACAGGAGCGAACACTGAAGCTTTCTTT
CASSTSTGANTEAFF
>few|NA|TRBJ1-2|TRBV24-1
TGTGCCACCAGCTCAACAGGGTACTATGGCTACACCTTC
CATSSTGYYGYTF
>NA|NA|TRBJ1-2|TRBV11-2
TGTGCCAGCAGCCTCTACGAGGGGGGGAACTATGGCTACACCTTC
CASSLYEGGNYGYTF
>NA|NA|TRBJ2-3|TRBV6-4
TGTGCCAGCAGTGAAAGGAGTTTCACAGATACGCAGTATTTT
CASSERSFTDTQYF
>NA|NA|TRBJ1-6|TRBV6-5
TGTGCCAGCAGCCAAACGACAGGCCCGAATTCACCCCTCCACTTT
CASSQTTGPNSPLHF
>NA|TRBD1|TRBJ2-7|TRBV6-5
TGTGCCAGCAGTTACTACACCAGGGGGCAATACGAGCAGTACTTC
CASSYYTRGQYEQYF
>NA|NA|TRBJ1-2|TRBV10-2
TGCGCCAGCAGTGAGTCAAAAGGACACCGTTTTGGCTACACCTTC
CASSESKGHRFGYTF
>NA|NA|TRBJ1-5|TRBV7-2
TGTGCCAGCAGCTTAGTCCAGGTAGTCAATCAGCCCCAGCATTTT
CASSLVQVVNQPQHF
>NA|NA|TRBJ1-6|TRBV28
TGTGCCAGCAGTTTAATCGCCGGGGATGGGAATTCACCCCTCCACTTT
CASSLIAGDGNSPLHF
>NA|TRBD1|TRBJ1-2|TRBV5-6
TGTGCCAGCAGCTATACAGGGGATGGCTACACCTTC
CASSYTGDGYTF
>NA|TRBD1|TRBJ1-1|TRBV13
TGTGCCAGCAGCTTACGGACAGGGGGCGACCTGAACACTGAAGCTTTCTTT
CASSLRTGGDLNTEAFF
>NA|TRBD2|TRBJ2-7|TRBV4-3
TGCGCCAGCAGCCAACAACTAGCGGAGTCCTACGAGCAGTACTTC
CASSQQLAESYEQYF
>NA|TRBD1|TRBJ1-1|TRBV18
TGTGCCAGCTCACCCCGGGCAGGGGGAGCGAACACTGAAGCTTTCTTT
CASSPRAGGANTEAFF
>NA|TRBD2|TRBJ2-5|TRBV28
TGTGCCAGCAGTTTATGGAGACTAGCGGACTTCCAAGAGACCCAGTACTTC
CASSLWRLADFQETQYF
>NA|NA|TRBJ1-1|TRBV19
TGTGCCAGTAGTGTACCCGGGGGGGGGAACACTGAAGCTTTCTTT
CASSVPGGGNTEAFF
>few|NA|TRBJ2-2|TRBV11-2
TGTGCCAGCAGCTTAGACCGGGGGAGGAACACCGGGGAGCTGTTTTTT
CASSLDRGRNTGELFF
>NA|TRBD2|TRBJ2-5|TRBV6-5
TGTGCCAGCAGGGGGACTAGAGCGGCCCAAGAGACCCAGTACTTC
CASRGTRAAQETQYF
>NA|NA|TRBJ1-2|TRBV7-2
TGTGCCAGCCGACAGCATCTAAACTATGGCTACACCTTC
CASRQHLNYGYTF
>NA|TRBD2|TRBJ2-7|TRBV3-1/TRBV3-2
TGTGCCAGCAGCCCCGCCGCTAGCGGGACCTTGTTAATCGAGCAGTACTTC
CASSPAASGTLLIEQYF
>NA|NA|TRBJ1-4|TRBV4-1
TGCGCCAGCAGCAGGGGGACTAATGAAAAACTGTTTTTT
CASSRGTNEKLFF
>NA|NA|TRBJ2-1|TRBV7-7
TGTGCTAGCAGCTTAGGACGTGGGGGGGAGCAGTTCTTC
CASSLGRGGEQFF
>once|TRBD2|TRBJ2-3|TRBV13
TGTGCCAGCAGCTGGGGACTAGCGGGAGTAGTAGATACGCAGTATTTT
CASSWGLAGVVDTQYF
>NA|TRBD1|TRBJ2-1|TRBV14
TGTGCCAGCACGCTTATCGGGACAGGGGTTAACAATGAGCAGTTCTTC
CASTLIGTGVNNEQFF
>NA|NA|TRBJ2-2|TRBV6-4
TGTGCCAGCAGTCCGGGGATAAGCGCCCTGAACACCGGGGAGCTGTTTTTT
CASSPGISALNTGELFF
>few|TRBD1|TRBJ2-3|TRBV5-1
TGCGCCAGCAGCTCGTACACAGGGGTGAGCACAGATACGCAGTATTTT
CASSSYTGVSTDTQYF
>NA|NA|TRBJ1-5|TRBV7-9
TGTGCCAGCAGCTTTACAGGGTCCCTGGGGCCCCAGCATTTT
CASSFTGSLGPQHF
>NA|NA|TRBJ1-3|TRBV2
TGTGCCAGCAGAGACAAGACAGCTGGAAACACCATATATTTT
CASRDKTAGNTIYF
>NA|TRBD2|TRBJ2-2|TRBV27
TGTGCCAGCAACCAGGGACTAGCGGGAGTTCCCACCGGGGAGCTGTTTTTT
CASNQGLAGVPTGELFF
>NA|TRBD2|TRBJ2-3|TRBV5-1
TGCGCCAGCAGCTTGCAGGGACTAGCGAATACGCAGTATTTT
CASSLQGLANTQYF
>NA|NA|TRBJ1-1|TRBV6-1
TGTGCCAGCAGTGATATTAGAGCGAACACTGAAGCTTTCTTT
CASSDIRANTEAFF
>NA|TRBD1|TRBJ1-1|TRBV27
TGTGCCAGCGGTTCCGTGAGACAGGGGGCTTTCGCTTTCTTT
CASGSVRQGAFAFF
>NA|NA|TRBJ1-3|TRBV7-2
TGTGCCAGCAGCGCCGGAGACAGGCCAGGAAACACCATATATTTT
CASSAGDRPGNTIYF
>NA|TRBD1|TRBJ2-5|TRBV27
TGTGCCAGCAGTACGTTGGACAGGGGAGAGACCCAGTACTTC
CASSTLDRGETQYF
>NA|TRBD2|TRBJ2-1|TRBV7-7
TGTGCTAGCAGCCGTAGCGGGGGCCTCTCCTACAATGAGCAGTTCTTC
CASSRSGGLSYNEQFF
>NA|TRBD2|TRBJ2-2|TRBV7-2
TGTGCCAGCAGCACCCGGACTAGCGGGAGGGGCACCGGGGAGCTGTTTTTT
CASSTRTSGRGTGELFF
>NA|TRBD1|TRBJ1-2|TRBV7-2
TGTGCCAGCAGCTCCGGACAGGCGAGGCTCTATGGCTACACCTTC
CASSSGQARLYGYTF
>NA|NA|TRBJ1-4|TRBV5-4
TGTGCCAGCAGCTTGGGCGGGCCAACTAATGAAAAACTGTTTTTT
CASSLGGPTNEKLFF
>once|TRBD2|TRBJ2-3|TRBV7-3
TGTGCCAGCAGCTTCGGGAGGCGGGGTTCTAGCACAGATACGCAGTATTTT
CASSFGRRGSSTDTQYF
>NA|NA|TRBJ1-1|TRBV5-1
TGCGCCAGCAGCTTGGGGGCCGGCTTTCGGGCTTTCTTT
CASSLGAGFRAFF
>NA|NA|TRBJ1-2|TRBV18
TGTGCCAGCTCACCACCGGCAGGTCCTAACTATGGCTACACCTTC
CASSPPAGPNYGYTF
>many|TRBD2|TRBJ2-3|TRBV7-2
TGTGCCAGCAGCATGTCTAGCGGGGGGGATACGCAGTATTTT
CASSMSSGGDTQYF
>NA|NA|TRBJ2-1|TRBV5-1
TGCGCCAGCAGCTTGGACCCTCTAGACAATGAGCAGTTCTTC
CASSLDPLDNEQFF
>NA|TRBD2|TRBJ2-7|TRBV25-1
TGTGCCACGACTAGCGGGATAACTTACGAGCAGTACTTC
CATTSGITYEQYF
>NA|TRBD1|TRBJ2-1|TRBV7-2
TGTGCCAGCAGCCTTTCCAGGACAGGGGGTAAGGAGCAGTTCTTC
CASSLSRTGGKEQFF
>NA|TRBD2|TRBJ2-3|TRBV5-6
TGTGCCAGCAGCTCCAAAACTAGCGGGAGTCCAGATACGCAGTATTTT
CASSSKTSGSPDTQYF
>NA|NA|TRBJ2-3|TRBV7-6
TGTGCCAGCAGCCAAGGACCAGGAGGTTTAGATACGCAGTATTTT
CASSQGPGGLDTQYF
>NA|NA|TRBJ1-2|TRBV27
TGTGCCAGCAGTTTACGCCGGGAGATCACTAACTATGGCTACACCTTC
CASSLRREITNYGYTF
>NA|NA|TRBJ1-1|TRBV12-3/TRBV12-4
TGTGCCAGCAGACCACGGGAGATCACTGAAGCTTTCTTT
CASRPREITEAFF
>NA|TRBD2|TRBJ2-2|TRBV2
TGTGCCAGCCAGGCCACGGGACTAGCGAACACCGGGGAGCTGTTTTTT
CASQATGLANTGELFF